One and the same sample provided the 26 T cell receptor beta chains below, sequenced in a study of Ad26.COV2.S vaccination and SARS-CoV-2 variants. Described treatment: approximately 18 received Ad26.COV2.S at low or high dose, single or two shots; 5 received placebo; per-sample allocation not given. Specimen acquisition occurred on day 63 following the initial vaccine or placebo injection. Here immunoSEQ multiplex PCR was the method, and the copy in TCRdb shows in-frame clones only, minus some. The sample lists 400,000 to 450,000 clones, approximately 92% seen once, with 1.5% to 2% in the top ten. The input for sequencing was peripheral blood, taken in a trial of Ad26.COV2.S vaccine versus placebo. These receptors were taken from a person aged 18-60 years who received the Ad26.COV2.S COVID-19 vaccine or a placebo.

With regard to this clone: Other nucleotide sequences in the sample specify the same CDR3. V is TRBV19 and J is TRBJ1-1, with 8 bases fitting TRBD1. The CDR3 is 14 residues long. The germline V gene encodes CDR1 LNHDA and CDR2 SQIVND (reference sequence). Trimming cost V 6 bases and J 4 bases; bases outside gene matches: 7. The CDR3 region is CASSLGQGVTEAFF. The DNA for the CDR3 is TGTGCCAGTAGCCTAGGACAGGGAGTCACTGAAGCTTTCTTT.

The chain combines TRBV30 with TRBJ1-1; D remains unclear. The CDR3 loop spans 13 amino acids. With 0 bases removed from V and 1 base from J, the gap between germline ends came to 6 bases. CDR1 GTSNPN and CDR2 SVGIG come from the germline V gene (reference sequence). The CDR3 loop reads CAWSVVTNTEAFF. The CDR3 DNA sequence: TGTGCCTGGAGTGTAGTTACGAACACTGAAGCTTTCTTT.

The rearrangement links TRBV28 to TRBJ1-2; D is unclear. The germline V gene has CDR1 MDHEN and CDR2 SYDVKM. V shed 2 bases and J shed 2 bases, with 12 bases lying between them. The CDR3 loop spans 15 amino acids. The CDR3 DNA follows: TGTGCCAGCAGTTTACCGGCAGCTTTAAACTATGGCTACACCTTC. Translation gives CASSLPAALNYGYTF.

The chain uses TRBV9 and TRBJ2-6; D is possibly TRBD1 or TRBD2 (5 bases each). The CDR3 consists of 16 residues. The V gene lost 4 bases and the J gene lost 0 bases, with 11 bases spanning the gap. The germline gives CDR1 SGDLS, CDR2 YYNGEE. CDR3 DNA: TGTGCCAGCAGCCCGAGGGGAGACTCTGGGGCCAACGTCCTGACTTTC. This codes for CASSPRGDSGANVLTF.

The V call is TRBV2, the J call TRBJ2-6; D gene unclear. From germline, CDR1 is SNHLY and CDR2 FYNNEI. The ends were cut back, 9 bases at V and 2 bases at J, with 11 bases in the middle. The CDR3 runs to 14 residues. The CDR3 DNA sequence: TGTGCCAGTGGGTGGCTGGCTGGGGCCAACGTCCTGACTTTC. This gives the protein CASGWLAGANVLTF.

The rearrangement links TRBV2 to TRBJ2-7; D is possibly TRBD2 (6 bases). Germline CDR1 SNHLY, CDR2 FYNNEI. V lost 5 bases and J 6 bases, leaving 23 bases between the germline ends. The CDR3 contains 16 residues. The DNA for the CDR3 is TGTGCCAGCAGTCCCCCACCTCCCCCTTCGGAGGGCGAGCAGTACTTC. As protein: CASSPPPPPSEGEQYF.

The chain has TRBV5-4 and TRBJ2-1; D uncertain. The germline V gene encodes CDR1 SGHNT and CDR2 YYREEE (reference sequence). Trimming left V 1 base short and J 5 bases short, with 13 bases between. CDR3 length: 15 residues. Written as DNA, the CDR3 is TGTGCCAGCAGCTTGTGGCAGGTGGGCCACAATGAGCAGTTCTTC. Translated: CASSLWQVGHNEQFF.

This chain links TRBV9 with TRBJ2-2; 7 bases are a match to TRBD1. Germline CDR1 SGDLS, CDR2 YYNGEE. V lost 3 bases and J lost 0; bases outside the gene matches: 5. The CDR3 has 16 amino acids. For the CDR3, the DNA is TGTGCCAGCAGCGCACAGGGGACCACGAACACCGGGGAGCTGTTTTTT. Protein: CASSAQGTTNTGELFF.

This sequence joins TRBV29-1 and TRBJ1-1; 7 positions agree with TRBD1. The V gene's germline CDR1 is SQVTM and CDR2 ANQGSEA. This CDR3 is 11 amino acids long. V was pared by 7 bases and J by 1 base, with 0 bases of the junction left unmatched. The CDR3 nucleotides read TGCAGCGGGGACAGGAACACTGAAGCTTTCTTT. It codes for CSGDRNTEAFF.

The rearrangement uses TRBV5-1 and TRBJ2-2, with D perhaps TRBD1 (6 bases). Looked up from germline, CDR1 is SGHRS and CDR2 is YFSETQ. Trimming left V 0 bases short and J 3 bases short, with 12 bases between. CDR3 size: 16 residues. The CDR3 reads CASSLASKGDTGELFF. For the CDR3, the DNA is TGCGCCAGCAGCTTGGCCTCGAAGGGGGACACCGGGGAGCTGTTTTTT.

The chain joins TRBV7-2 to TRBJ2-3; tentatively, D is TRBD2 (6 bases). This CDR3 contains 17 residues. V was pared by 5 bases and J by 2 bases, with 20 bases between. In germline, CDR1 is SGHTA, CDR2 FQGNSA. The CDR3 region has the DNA TGTGCCAGCAGCCACAGATACGGTAGCGGTATCACAGATACGCAGTATTTT. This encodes CASSHRYGSGITDTQYF.

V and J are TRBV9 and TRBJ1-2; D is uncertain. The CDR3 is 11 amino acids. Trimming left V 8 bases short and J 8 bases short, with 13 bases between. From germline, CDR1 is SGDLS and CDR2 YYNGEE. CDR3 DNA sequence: TGTGCCAGTATAGGGTTGAGGGGCTACACCTTC. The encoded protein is CASIGLRGYTF.

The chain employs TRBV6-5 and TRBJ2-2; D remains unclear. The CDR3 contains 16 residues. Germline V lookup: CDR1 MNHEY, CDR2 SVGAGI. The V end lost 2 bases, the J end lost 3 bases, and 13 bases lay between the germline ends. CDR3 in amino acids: CASSYGFGIHTGELFF. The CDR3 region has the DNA TGTGCCAGCAGTTACGGGTTTGGGATTCACACCGGGGAGCTGTTTTTT.

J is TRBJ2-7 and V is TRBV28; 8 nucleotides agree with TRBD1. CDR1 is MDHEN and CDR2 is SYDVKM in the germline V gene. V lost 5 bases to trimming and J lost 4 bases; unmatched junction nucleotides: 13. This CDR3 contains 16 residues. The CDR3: CASSPLMTGDLYEQYF. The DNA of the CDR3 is TGTGCCAGCAGTCCGTTAATGACAGGGGACTTATACGAGCAGTACTTC.

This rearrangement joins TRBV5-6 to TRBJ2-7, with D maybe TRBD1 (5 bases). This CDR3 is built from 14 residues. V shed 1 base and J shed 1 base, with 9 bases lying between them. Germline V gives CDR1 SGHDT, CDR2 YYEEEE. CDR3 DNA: TGTGCCAGCAGCTTGAGACAGTTATCCTACGAGCAGTACTTC. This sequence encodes CASSLRQLSYEQYF.

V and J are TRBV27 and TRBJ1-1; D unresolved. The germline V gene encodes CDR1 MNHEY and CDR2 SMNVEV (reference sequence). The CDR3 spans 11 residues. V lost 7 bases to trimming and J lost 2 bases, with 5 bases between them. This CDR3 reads CASKRNTEAFF. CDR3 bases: TGTGCCAGCAAGAGAAACACTGAAGCTTTCTTT.

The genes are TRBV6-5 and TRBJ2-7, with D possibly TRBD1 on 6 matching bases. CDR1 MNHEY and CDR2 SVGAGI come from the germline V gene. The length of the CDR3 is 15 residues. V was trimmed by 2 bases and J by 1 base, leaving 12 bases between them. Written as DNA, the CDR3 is TGTGCCAGCAGTTACGGGGGCTTCGGGTCCTACGAGCAGTACTTC. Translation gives CASSYGGFGSYEQYF.

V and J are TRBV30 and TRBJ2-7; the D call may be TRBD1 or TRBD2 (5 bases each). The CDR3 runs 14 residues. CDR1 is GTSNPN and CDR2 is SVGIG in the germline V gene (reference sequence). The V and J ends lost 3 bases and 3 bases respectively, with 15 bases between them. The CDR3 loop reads CAWRTPGTGYEQYF. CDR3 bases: TGTGCCTGGAGAACACCTGGGACGGGCTACGAGCAGTACTTC.

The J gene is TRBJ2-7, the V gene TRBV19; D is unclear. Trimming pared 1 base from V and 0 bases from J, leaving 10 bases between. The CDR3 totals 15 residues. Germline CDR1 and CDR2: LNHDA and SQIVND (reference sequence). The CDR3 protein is CASSIVMGSSYEQYF. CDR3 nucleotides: TGTGCCAGTAGTATAGTGATGGGCAGCTCCTACGAGCAGTACTTC.

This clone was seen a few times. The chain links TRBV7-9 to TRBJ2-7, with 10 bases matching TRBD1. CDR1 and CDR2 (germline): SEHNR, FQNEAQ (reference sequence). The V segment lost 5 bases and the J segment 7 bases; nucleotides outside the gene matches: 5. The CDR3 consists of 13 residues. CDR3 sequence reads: CASSNDRGREQYF. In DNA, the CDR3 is TGTGCCAGCAGCAACGACAGGGGGCGGGAGCAGTACTTC.

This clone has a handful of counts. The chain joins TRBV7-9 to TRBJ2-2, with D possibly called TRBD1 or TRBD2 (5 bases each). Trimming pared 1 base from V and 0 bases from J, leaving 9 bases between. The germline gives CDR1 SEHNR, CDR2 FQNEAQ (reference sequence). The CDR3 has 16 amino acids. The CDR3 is CASSLGGPANTGELFF. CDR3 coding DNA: TGTGCCAGCAGCTTAGGGGGACCTGCGAACACCGGGGAGCTGTTTTTT.

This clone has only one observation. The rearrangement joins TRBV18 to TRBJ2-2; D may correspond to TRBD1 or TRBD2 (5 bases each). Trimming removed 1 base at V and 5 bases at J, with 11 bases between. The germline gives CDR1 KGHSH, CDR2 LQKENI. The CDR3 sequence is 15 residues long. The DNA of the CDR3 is TGTGCCAGCTCACCACTTCCGGGGCCTACCGGGGAGCTGTTTTTT. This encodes CASSPLPGPTGELFF.

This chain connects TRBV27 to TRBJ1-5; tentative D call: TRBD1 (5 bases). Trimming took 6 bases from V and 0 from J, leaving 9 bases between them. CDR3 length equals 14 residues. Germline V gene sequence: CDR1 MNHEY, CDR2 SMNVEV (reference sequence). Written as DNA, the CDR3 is TGTGCCAGCAGCGGACAATATAGCAATCAGCCCCAGCATTTT. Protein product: CASSGQYSNQPQHF.

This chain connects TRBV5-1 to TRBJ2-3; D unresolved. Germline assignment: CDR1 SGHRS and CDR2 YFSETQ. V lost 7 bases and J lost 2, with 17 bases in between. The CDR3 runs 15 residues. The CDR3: CASSPVGSITDTQYF. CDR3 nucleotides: TGCGCCAGCTCCCCTGTGGGCTCCATCACAGATACGCAGTATTTT.

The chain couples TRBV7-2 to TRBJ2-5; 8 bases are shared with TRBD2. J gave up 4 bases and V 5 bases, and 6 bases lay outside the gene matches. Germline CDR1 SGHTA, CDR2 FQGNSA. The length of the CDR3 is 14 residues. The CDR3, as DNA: TGTGCCAGCAGCCCCGGACTAGCCCCAGAGACCCAGTACTTC. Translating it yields CASSPGLAPETQYF.

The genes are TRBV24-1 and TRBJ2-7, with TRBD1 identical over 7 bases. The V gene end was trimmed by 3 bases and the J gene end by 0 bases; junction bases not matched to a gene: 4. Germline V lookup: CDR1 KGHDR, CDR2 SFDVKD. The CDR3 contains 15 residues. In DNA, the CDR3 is TGTGCCACCAGTGATCGGACAGGTGACTCCTACGAGCAGTACTTC. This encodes CATSDRTGDSYEQYF.